The 4 T cell receptor beta chains below come from one sample, sequenced in a study of technical replicates of blood from a handful of donors. Clones were read by immunoSEQ multiplex PCR, and TCRdb kept only the in-frame ones, dropping some. Here the sample spans fewer than 100,000 clones, approximately 96% being singletons. Sequenced input: T cells isolated from PBMCs. All receptors derive from a human donor in good health.

The rearrangement joins TRBV5-4 to TRBJ2-2; 8 nucleotides line up with TRBD2. V shed 4 bases and J 4 bases; nucleotides not matched to a gene: 9. The CDR3 runs 16 residues. Germline V gene sequence: CDR1 SGHNT, CDR2 YYREEE (reference sequence). The CDR3 spells CASSVAAGGTTGELFF. The CDR3 bases are TGTGCCAGCAGCGTCGCCGCGGGGGGTACCACCGGGGAGCTGTTTTTT.

The chain is built from TRBV7-6 and TRBJ2-6; the match to TRBD1 covers 7 bases. The J segment lost 2 bases and the V segment lost 2 bases, leaving 6 bases of the junction unmatched. The CDR3 covers 17 residues. The germline CDR1 and CDR2 sequences are SGHVS and FNYEAQ. In DNA, the CDR3 is TGTGCCAGCAGCTTAAGGGCACAGGGGCCTGGGGCCAACGTCCTGACTTTC. This translates into CASSLRAQGPGANVLTF.

V gene TRBV10-1 combines with J gene TRBJ2-1; TRBD2 is a possible D gene (5 bases). Germline-derived CDR1 and CDR2 are WNHNN and SYGVQD (reference sequence). V lost 4 bases and J 3 bases, leaving 10 bases between the germline ends. The CDR3 consists of 14 residues. The CDR3 region has the DNA TGCGCCAGCAGTGGGACTCCCGACTACAATGAGCAGTTCTTC. This encodes CASSGTPDYNEQFF.

The V and J genes are TRBV6-4 and TRBJ2-3, with TRBD2 identical over 9 bases. From germline, CDR1 is MRHNA and CDR2 SNTAGT. The CDR3 covers 14 residues. J lost 6 bases, V lost 6 bases, and 7 bases had no gene match. CDR3 sequence reads: CASRREGTSDTQYF. CDR3 DNA: TGTGCCAGCAGGCGGGAGGGGACTTCGGATACGCAGTATTTT.